One and the same sample provided the 31 T cell receptor beta chains below, sequenced in a study of molecular identifiers for immune sequencing clone quantification. TCRdb fed the PCR reads into MiXCR, producing one record per CDR3 protein. The table has some 680,000 distinct CDR3 sequences, roughly 25% seen once. The sample taken for sequencing was naive CD8+ T cells from blood, with Jurkat cell RNA spiked in. As for subset: FACS-sorted CD8+CD4-CCR7+CD45RA+ naive T cells. Every receptor here comes from a human donor in good health. Some libraries in this study had Jurkat cell RNA spiked in.

Concerning this clonotype itself: One end of the junction is discordant with germline, which a read error may explain. The CDR3 is CALSGPSGPTDTQYF. The CDR3 coding sequence is TGTGCCCTCAGTGGGCCTAGCGGGCCCACAGATACGCAGTATTTT. The rearrangement joins TRBV10-3 to TRBJ2-3; 8 nucleotides line up with TRBD2. The germline V gene has CDR1 ENHRY and CDR2 SYGVKD. The CDR3 consists of 15 residues.

There are a few counts of this clonotype. CDR3 loop: CASSLLNGLEPQHF. The CDR3 DNA reads TGTGCCAGCAGTTTATTGAACGGCCTCGAACCCCAGCATTTT. This sequence joins TRBV27 and TRBJ1-5; D is undetermined. CDR1 MNHEY and CDR2 SMNVEV come from the germline V gene (reference sequence). The V end was cut by 1 base, the J end by 10 bases, with 14 bases between. The CDR3 loop spans 14 amino acids.

Regarding this clonotype: A much bigger clone sits one base away, suggesting this may be a read error. This chain connects TRBV14 to TRBJ2-6; possible D gene TRBD1, 5 bases. Germline assignment: CDR1 SGHDN and CDR2 FVKESK. The V end was cut by 0 bases, the J end by 5 bases, with 11 bases between. The CDR3 has 16 amino acids. CDR3 sequence (DNA): TGTGCCAGCAGCCAAGAGGACAATTTTCGGGCCAACGTCCTGACTTTC. Translating gives CASSQEDNFRANVLTF.

The sample holds one count of this clonotype. Being one base from a much bigger clone, this may be a read error. This rearrangement joins TRBV6-6 to TRBJ2-3; 11 bases map to TRBD2. The CDR3 length is 16 residues. The germline gives CDR1 MNHNY, CDR2 SVGAGI (reference sequence). The CDR3 loop reads CASSNPGLAVSDTRYF. Written as DNA, the CDR3 is TGTGCCAGCAGTAACCCGGGACTAGCGGTTTCCGATACGCGGTATTTT.

This chain uses TRBV27 with TRBJ2-1; TRBD2 aligns across 7 bases. The CDR3 is made up of 14 amino acids. Germline CDR1 reads MNHEY; CDR2 reads SMNVEV (reference sequence). Germline trimming cut 6 bases from V and 5 bases from J; bases unmatched to any gene: 7. DNA of the CDR3: TGTGCCAGCAGCCCTGGGGCGGGGGACAATGAGCAGTTCTTC. Its protein product is CASSPGAGDNEQFF.

At least ten counts were recorded for this clonotype. The chain is built from TRBV27 and TRBJ1-1; tentatively, D is TRBD1 (5 bases). Trimming cost V 8 bases and J 11 bases, with 15 bases left between them. Looked up from germline, CDR1 is MNHEY and CDR2 is SMNVEV (reference sequence). The CDR3 contains 11 residues. Here the CDR3 DNA reads TGTGCCAGCGGATATACAGGTGACGCTTTCTTT. This encodes CASGYTGDAFF.

The J gene is TRBJ2-1, the V gene TRBV2; possibly TRBD1 for D (6 bases). Trimming cost V 7 bases and J 0 bases, with 10 bases left between them. CDR1 and CDR2 from the germline V gene are SNHLY and FYNNEI. The CDR3 has 14 amino acids. DNA of the CDR3: TGTGCCAGCAACCCAGGGGACTCCTACAATGAGCAGTTCTTC. This codes for CASNPGDSYNEQFF.

This clonotype was seen just once. This could be a read error, since a much larger clone is one nucleotide away. The V gene is TRBV5-1, the J gene TRBJ2-7; weak D call: TRBD1 (6 bases). The V and J ends lost 4 bases and 5 bases respectively, with 16 bases between them. Germline V CDR1 and CDR2: SGHRS, YFSETQ. The CDR3 runs to 14 residues. CDR3 DNA: TGCGCCAGCAGCCTTGGGGACACTTCCCACGAGCAGTACTTC. This sequence encodes CASSLGDTSHEQYF.

This clonotype was found a few times. The V and J genes are TRBV7-9 and TRBJ2-5; D unresolved. The V end was cut by 0 bases, the J end by 6 bases, with 11 bases between. Germline lookup yields CDR1 SEHNR and CDR2 FQNEAQ (reference sequence). This CDR3 has 14 amino acids. The CDR3 DNA is TGTGCCAGCAGCTTAGCGCTACCTGGGCAGACCCAGTACTTC. Protein product: CASSLALPGQTQYF.

With regard to this clonotype: This could be a read error, since a much larger clone is one nucleotide away. The chain is built from TRBV3-1 and TRBJ1-3; D gene uncertain. The CDR3 is 14 residues long. V was cut by 4 bases and J by 1 base, with 8 bases left in between. Germline values: CDR1 LGHDT, CDR2 YNNKEL (reference sequence). The CDR3 is CASSRGYSGNTIYF. Here the CDR3 DNA reads TGTGCCAGCAGCCGAGGGTATTCTGGAAACACCATATATTTT. Filled out from reference TRBV3-1 and TRBJ1-3, the complete variable domain reads DTAVSQTPKYLVTQMGNDKSIKCEQNLGHDTMYWYKQDSKKFLKIMFSYNNKELIINETVPNRFSPKSPDKAHLNLHINSLELGDSAVYFCASSRGYSGNTIYFGEGSWLTVV.

Points on this clonotype: The CDR3 end shows no conserved phenylalanine or tryptophan, and so a read error is likely. The chain is built from TRBV2 and TRBJ1-3, with D unresolved. The CDR3 has 15 amino acids. CDR1 SNHLY and CDR2 FYNNEI come from the germline V gene. Trimming removed 6 bases from V and 0 bases from J, with 12 bases in between. CDR3 protein: CASSTDGSSGNTIYS. As DNA, the CDR3 is TGTGCCAGCAGCACTGACGGGAGCTCTGGAAACACCATATATTCT.

The chain carries TRBV19 and TRBJ2-6; the D is unclear. Deletions cut 5 bases from V and 4 bases from J, with 12 bases between. Germline CDR1 is LNHDA and CDR2 is SQIVND (reference sequence). The CDR3 consists of 15 residues. CDR3 in amino acids: CASSLLAHGANVLTF. The CDR3 DNA reads TGTGCCAGTAGTTTATTGGCTCACGGGGCCAACGTCCTGACTTTC.

The table lists this clonotype with many counts. The rearrangement links TRBV2 to TRBJ2-3; 11 nucleotides align to TRBD2. Unmatched junction bases numbered 16, after V lost 6 bases and J lost 5 bases. Germline V gene data show CDR1 as SNHLY and CDR2 as FYNNEI. This CDR3 has 18 amino acids. The chain's CDR3 is CASRGGSILAGEGDTQYF. The CDR3 nucleotides are TGTGCCAGCAGGGGGGGGTCCATACTAGCGGGAGAAGGAGATACGCAGTATTTT. The full variable domain, its missing parts supplied by reference TRBV2 and TRBJ2-3, is EPEVTQTPSHQVTQMGQEVILRCVPISNHLYFYWYRQILGQKVEFLVSFYNNEISEKSEIFDDQFSVERPDGSNFTLKIRSTKLEDSAMYFCASRGGSILAGEGDTQYFGPGTRLTVL.

This clonotype was detected only a few times. The J gene is TRBJ2-6, the V gene TRBV6-2 or TRBV6-3, with D perhaps being TRBD1 or TRBD2 (5 bases each). Trimming left V 7 bases short and J 0 bases short, with 19 bases between. The CDR3 is 18 amino acids. Germline lookup yields CDR1 MNHEY and CDR2 SVGEGT. The CDR3 protein is CASTNPPGTFSGANVLTF. CDR3 sequence (DNA): TGTGCCAGCACAAACCCCCCGGGGACCTTCTCTGGGGCCAACGTCCTGACTTTC.

This chain links TRBV9 with TRBJ2-2; possible D gene TRBD2, 5 bases. CDR3 size: 13 residues. Germline V gene data show CDR1 as SGDLS and CDR2 as YYNGEE. V was shortened by 3 bases and J by 3 bases, with 6 bases between the two germline ends. The CDR3 protein is CASSAGDTGELFF. CDR3 nucleotides: TGTGCCAGCAGCGCCGGGGACACCGGGGAGCTGTTTTTT.

A note on this clonotype: Since a much larger clone is just one base distant, this may be a read error. The final CDR3 position lacks the conserved phenylalanine or tryptophan, pointing to a likely read error. V gene TRBV5-6 combines with J gene TRBJ1-1, with 9 bases aligning to TRBD1. Trimming removed 7 bases from V and 0 bases from J; junction bases left unmatched: 13. The CDR3 extends over 17 amino acids. Germline CDR1 is SGHDT and CDR2 is YYEEEE. CDR3 residues: CASSLSRDRVMNTEAFS. CDR3 DNA: TGTGCCAGCTCCCTTTCACGGGACAGGGTGATGAACACTGAAGCTTTCTCT.

In its sample, this clonotype was seen many times. The V and J genes are TRBV15 and TRBJ1-5, with TRBD1 matching over 7 bases. CDR1 and CDR2 (germline): LNHNV, YYDKDF (reference sequence). This CDR3 contains 16 residues. Trimming cost V 0 bases and J 4 bases; bases outside gene matches: 6. The CDR3 bases are TGTGCCACCAGCAGAGACCGGGACAGAAGAAATCAGCCCCAGCATTTT. This encodes CATSRDRDRRNQPQHF. Full variable domain (missing parts from reference TRBV15 and TRBJ1-5): DAMVIQNPRYQVTQFGKPVTLSCSQTLNHNVMYWYQQKSSQAPKLLFHYYDKDFNNEADTPDNFQSRRPNTSFCFLDIRSPGLGDTAMYLCATSRDRDRRNQPQHFGDGTRLSIL.

The gene calls are TRBV3-1 and TRBJ2-3, with TRBD2 matching over 7 bases. After removal of 6 bases from V and 2 bases from J, the junction contained 11 bases not matched to a gene. The CDR3 has 16 amino acids. Germline CDR1 is LGHDT and CDR2 is YNNKEL (reference sequence). The CDR3 region is CASSLLGTMLTDTQYF. Here the CDR3 DNA reads TGTGCCAGCAGTCTCTTAGGGACTATGCTCACAGATACGCAGTATTTT.

This clonotype was picked up a small number of times. The chain combines TRBV11-3 with TRBJ2-3, with D perhaps given as TRBD1 or TRBD2 (5 bases each). Germline V gives CDR1 SGHNT, CDR2 YENEEA. V lost 1 base and J 4 bases, leaving 12 bases between the germline ends. This CDR3 contains 15 residues. CDR3 protein: CASSLAEGMADTQYF. Written as DNA, the CDR3 is TGTGCCAGCAGCTTAGCCGAGGGGATGGCAGATACGCAGTATTTT.

The sample holds many counts of this clonotype. The chain couples TRBV20-1 to TRBJ1-5; D unresolved. CDR1 is DFQATT, CDR2 SNEGSKA, per germline (reference sequence). The V end was cut by 0 bases, the J end by 2 bases, with 14 bases between. The CDR3 totals 16 residues. The chain's CDR3 is CSARDFSGMGNQPQHF. The CDR3 coding sequence is TGCAGTGCTAGAGATTTTAGCGGGATGGGCAATCAGCCCCAGCATTTT.

This clonotype was picked up many times. The chain joins TRBV4-1 to TRBJ2-1; 9 bases line up with TRBD1. This CDR3 has 17 residues. Germline-derived CDR1 and CDR2 are MGHRA and YSYEKL. V was clipped by 1 base and J by 4 bases; unmatched bases: 8. The CDR3 DNA sequence: TGCGCCAGCAGCCAAGGACCCGGGACAGGGCTATACAATGAGCAGTTCTTC. Translation gives CASSQGPGTGLYNEQFF.

In the case of this clonotype: This sequence may be a read error, since a much larger clone differs from it by one base. This chain links TRBV7-9 with TRBJ2-4; TRBD1 or TRBD2 may be the D gene (5 bases each). The CDR3 sequence is 15 residues long. Between the trimmed V and J ends, which lost 4 bases and 8 bases, there was a span of 18 bases. Germline CDR1 SEHNR, CDR2 FQNEAQ (reference sequence). CDR3 sequence (DNA): TGTGCCAGCAGCTCGTACGGGGCAGGGATGGACATTCAGTACTTC. Protein sequence: CASSSYGAGMDIQYF.

Note on this clonotype: This could be a read error, since a much larger clone is one nucleotide away. Because the CDR3 is missing its conserved closing phenylalanine or tryptophan, this is likely a read error. The rearrangement joins TRBV12-3 or TRBV12-4 to TRBJ1-2, with 8 bases lining up with TRBD1. The CDR3 loop spans 14 amino acids. Unmatched junction bases numbered 1, after V lost 1 base and J lost 3 bases. CDR3 DNA sequence: TGTGCCAGCAGTTTAGGACAGGGGTACTATGGCTACACCTAC. This codes for CASSLGQGYYGYTY.

This chain uses TRBV6-2 or TRBV6-3 with TRBJ1-1, with 9 bases that match TRBD1. CDR1 is MNHEY and CDR2 is SVGEGT in the germline V gene. This CDR3 region has 15 residues. Unmatched junction bases numbered 2, after V lost 2 bases and J lost 1 base. The CDR3 loop reads CASSYTTGGNTEAFF. CDR3 nucleotide sequence: TGTGCCAGCAGTTACACGACAGGGGGGAACACTGAAGCTTTCTTT.

Ten or more counts support this clonotype. The chain has TRBV14 and TRBJ2-7; D is possibly TRBD1 (6 bases). Germline lookup yields CDR1 SGHDN and CDR2 FVKESK. This CDR3 has 14 amino acids. V shed 3 bases and J shed 2 bases, with 11 bases lying between them. CDR3 nucleotides: TGTGCCAGCAGCCATAGGGGGTACACCTACGAGCAGTACTTC. Translating gives CASSHRGYTYEQYF.

On this clonotype itself: The junction shows a germline mismatch at one end, possibly a read error. The chain employs TRBV9 and TRBJ2-3; D unclear. The CDR3 loop spans 15 amino acids. Germline loops: CDR1 SGDLS, CDR2 YYNGEE. CDR3 DNA: TGCGCCAGCAGCGTATGGAACAGAAGCACAGATACGCAGTATTTT. Translated, it gives CASSVWNRSTDTQYF.

This clonotype was detected many times. The chain combines TRBV29-1 with TRBJ2-7, with 7 bases that match TRBD2. Trimming took 0 bases from V and 5 from J; bases not matched to a gene: 10. Germline CDR1 is SQVTM and CDR2 is ANQGSEA. The CDR3 consists of 15 residues. CDR3 region: CSVEDFVRGSDEQYF. The CDR3 DNA follows: TGCAGCGTTGAAGACTTTGTACGCGGGAGTGACGAGCAGTACTTC.

Concerning this clonotype: A much more abundant neighbour one base away suggests this may be a read error. This chain uses TRBV6-2 or TRBV6-3 with TRBJ2-7, with D perhaps matching TRBD1 or TRBD2 (6 bases each). Looked up from germline, CDR1 is MNHEY and CDR2 is SVGEGT. The CDR3 contains 12 residues. Trimming shortened V by 5 bases and J by 9 bases, and 14 bases separated the two germline ends. CDR3 DNA sequence: TGTGCCAGCAGTCGGGGGACACCCGGGCAGTACTTC. Translated, it gives CASSRGTPGQYF.

Only a few counts were recorded for this clonotype. The V call is TRBV20-1, the J call TRBJ2-7; D uncertain. Germline CDR1 and CDR2: DFQATT and SNEGSKA (reference sequence). There are 13 residues in the CDR3. The V and J ends lost 0 bases and 5 bases respectively, with 11 bases between them. The CDR3 spells CSAREKGGHEQYF. CDR3 in DNA: TGCAGTGCTAGAGAAAAGGGTGGTCACGAGCAGTACTTC.

Worth noting for this clonotype: This may be a read error, as it is one base from a much larger clone. The chain links TRBV29-1 to TRBJ2-2, with 9 bases matching TRBD2. Germline values: CDR1 SQVTM, CDR2 ANQGSEA. This CDR3 is built from 15 residues. CDR3 bases: TGCCGCGTGCTTTGGCGGGAGGGCCACACCGGGGAGCTGTTTTTT. Its protein product is CRVLWREGHTGELFF.

This clonotype was observed a few times. The rearrangement links TRBV6-1 to TRBJ1-5; no clear D gene. Germline assignment: CDR1 MNHNS and CDR2 SASEGT. Trimming took off 2 bases at V and 4 bases at J, with 21 bases between the two ends. This CDR3 spans 18 amino acids. The CDR3 loop is CASSESSRNQVLNQPQHF. CDR3 in DNA: TGTGCCAGCAGTGAATCTTCTAGAAACCAGGTTCTGAATCAGCCCCAGCATTTT.